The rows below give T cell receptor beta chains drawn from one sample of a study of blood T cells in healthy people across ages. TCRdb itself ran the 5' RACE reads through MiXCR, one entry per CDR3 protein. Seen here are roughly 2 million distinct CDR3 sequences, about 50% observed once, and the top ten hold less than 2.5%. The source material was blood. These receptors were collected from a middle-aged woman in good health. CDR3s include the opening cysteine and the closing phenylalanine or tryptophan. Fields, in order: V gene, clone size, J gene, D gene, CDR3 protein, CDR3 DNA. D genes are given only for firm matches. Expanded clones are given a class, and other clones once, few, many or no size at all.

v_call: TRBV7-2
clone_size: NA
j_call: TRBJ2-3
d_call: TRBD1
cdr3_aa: CASSLQGQPTDTQYF
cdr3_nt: TGTGCCAGCAGCTTGCAGGGACAGCCCACAGATACGCAGTATTTT

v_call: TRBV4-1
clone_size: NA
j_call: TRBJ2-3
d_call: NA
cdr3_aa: CASSLQGTISTDTQYF
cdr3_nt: TGCGCCAGCAGTCTCCAGGGGACCATCAGCACAGATACGCAGTATTTT

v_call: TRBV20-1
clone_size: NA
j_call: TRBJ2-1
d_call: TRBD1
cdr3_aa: CSAKRTGINEQFF
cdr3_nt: TGCAGTGCCAAGAGGACAGGGATCAATGAGCAGTTCTTC

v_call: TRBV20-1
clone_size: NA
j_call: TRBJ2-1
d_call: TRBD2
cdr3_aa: CSATESADGGVDNEQFF
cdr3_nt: TGCAGTGCTACCGAGAGCGCCGACGGGGGGGTCGACAATGAGCAGTTCTTC

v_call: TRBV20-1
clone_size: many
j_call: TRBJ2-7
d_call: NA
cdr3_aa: CSANLGGSSYEQYF
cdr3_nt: TGCAGTGCCAACTTGGGTGGGAGCTCCTACGAGCAGTACTTC

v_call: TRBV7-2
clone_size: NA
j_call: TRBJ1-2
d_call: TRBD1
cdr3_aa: CASSLATQGASGYTF
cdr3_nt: TGTGCCAGCAGCTTAGCGACTCAGGGGGCTAGTGGCTACACCTTC

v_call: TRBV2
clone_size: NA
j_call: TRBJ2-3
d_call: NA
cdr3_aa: CASDGGVTDTQYF
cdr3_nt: TGTGCCAGTGACGGGGGCGTCACAGATACGCAGTATTTT

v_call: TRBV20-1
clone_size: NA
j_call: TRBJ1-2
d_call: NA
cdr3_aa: CSARDPNRRAGDIYGYTF
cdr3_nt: TGCAGTGCTAGAGATCCAAACCGCCGGGCAGGGGACATCTATGGCTACACCTTC

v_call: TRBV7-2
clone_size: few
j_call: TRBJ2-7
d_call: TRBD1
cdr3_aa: CASSYDTGDEQYF
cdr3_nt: TGTGCCAGCAGCTATGACACAGGGGACGAGCAGTACTTC

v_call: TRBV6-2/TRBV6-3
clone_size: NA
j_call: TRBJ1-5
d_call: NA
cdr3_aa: CASRNTDTRVNQPQHF
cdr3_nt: TGTGCCAGCAGGAACACCGACACGAGGGTCAATCAGCCCCAGCATTTT

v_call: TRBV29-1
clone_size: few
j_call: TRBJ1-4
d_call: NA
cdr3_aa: CSVRDIGEKLFF
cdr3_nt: TGCAGCGTGCGGGACATTGGGGAAAAACTGTTTTTT